These 9 T cell receptor beta chains were all obtained from the same sample, sequenced in a study of molecular identifiers for immune sequencing clone quantification (dated by TCRdb to 2016 to 2018). The library was generated by PCR. Data came from an Illumina HiSeq 4000. The public reads were run again by TCRdb, first through fastp at Q25 and then through MiXCR, and only productive beta chains were kept. Here each entry gathers all rows of one CDR3 protein and keeps the most common genes and DNA. The sample data list over 600,000 distinct CDR3 sequences, and about 20% of these were observed just once. Under 0.95% of the sample goes to the ten largest clones. Sequenced input: naive CD8+ T cells from blood, with Jurkat cell RNA spiked in. The cell subset or site label, read with the paper, signifies: FACS-sorted CD8+CD4-CCR7+CD45RA+ naive T cells. The receptors here all came from a human donor in good health. Some libraries in this study had Jurkat cell RNA spiked in.

Concerning this clonotype itself: This clone may be a read error of a much larger clone one base away. This rearrangement joins TRBV11-1 to TRBJ2-7; 7 nucleotides line up with TRBD2. Per germline, CDR1 SGHAT and CDR2 FQDESV (reference sequence). This CDR3 has 15 residues. The CDR3 nucleotides are TGTGCCGGCAGCTACGCCGGGACTAACAGTTACGAGCAGTACTTC. Translated, it gives CAGSYAGTNSYEQYF.

Concerning this clonotype itself: A read error may be the cause here, since a much bigger clone is one base away. The V gene is TRBV12-3 or TRBV12-4, the J gene TRBJ2-7, with D possibly TRBD2 on 5 matching bases. This CDR3 region has 14 residues. For the CDR3, the DNA is TGTACCAGCAGTTTAGTAGGGAGCAGGTACGAGCAGTACTTC. This codes for CTSSLVGSRYEQYF.

V is TRBV12-3 or TRBV12-4 and J is TRBJ2-2; D gene unclear. V lost 6 bases and J lost 4, with 15 bases in between. The CDR3 contains 15 residues. This chain's CDR3 is CASRALGLFTGELFF. CDR3 sequence (DNA): TGTGCCAGCAGAGCCTTAGGGCTCTTCACCGGGGAGCTGTTTTTT.

Points on this clonotype: A much larger clonotype is one base distant, so this may be a read error. It is likely a read error, because the conserved phenylalanine at the end of the CDR3 is missing. V usage is TRBV20-1 and J usage is TRBJ2-7; 8 bases match TRBD1. Germline trimming cut 2 bases from V and 2 bases from J; bases unmatched to any gene: 5. In germline, CDR1 is DFQATT, CDR2 SNEGSKA (reference sequence). This CDR3 contains 14 residues. This CDR3 is CSARSDRGAYEQYL. DNA of the CDR3: TGCAGTGCTAGATCTGACAGGGGAGCCTACGAGCAGTACCTC.

Comments on this clonotype: With a much larger clone just one base away, this may be a read error. The chain recombines TRBV2 with TRBJ2-3; possibly TRBD2 for D (6 bases). The length of the CDR3 is 14 residues. The V gene's germline CDR1 is SNHLY and CDR2 FYNNEI. The CDR3: CVSTSGPRTDTQYF. CDR3 sequence (DNA): TGTGTCAGCACCAGCGGGCCCCGCACAGATACGCAGTATTTT. Full variable domain (remainder filled in from reference TRBV2 and TRBJ2-3): EPEVTQTPSHQVTQMGQEVILRCVPISNHLYFYWYRQILGQKVEFLVSFYNNEISEKSEIFDDQFSVERPDGSNFTLKIRSTKLEDSAMYFCVSTSGPRTDTQYFGPGTRLTVL.

This clonotype appeared many times. The genes are TRBV4-1 and TRBJ1-1, with 7 bases lining up with TRBD1. The CDR3 sequence is 15 residues long. Trimming at V came to 1 base and at J to 3 bases, leaving 5 bases not matched to a gene. Germline V gene lookup returns CDR1 MGHRA and CDR2 YSYEKL. The CDR3 loop is CASSQGDRMDTEAFF. The CDR3 DNA sequence: TGCGCCAGCAGCCAAGGGGACAGAATGGACACTGAAGCTTTCTTT.

This clonotype was seen a few times. The chain carries TRBV27 and TRBJ2-5, with D perhaps matching TRBD2 (7 bases). CDR1 MNHEY and CDR2 SMNVEV come from the germline V gene (reference sequence). V was cut by 2 bases and J by 5 bases, with 21 bases left in between. This CDR3 spans 17 amino acids. CDR3 in DNA: TGTGCCAGCAGTTTAATGGCGGTCCGGGGGGCCGGGGAGACCCAGTACTTC. Amino acids: CASSLMAVRGAGETQYF.

At least ten counts were recorded for this clonotype. V usage is TRBV7-6 and J usage is TRBJ2-2, with 9 bases fitting TRBD1. The germline CDR1 and CDR2 sequences are SGHVS and FNYEAQ. This CDR3 has 15 amino acids. V gave up 5 bases and J gave up 6 bases; unmatched junction bases: 7. CDR3 sequence: CASSQDRGFAGELFF. CDR3 bases: TGTGCCAGCAGCCAAGACAGGGGGTTTGCCGGGGAGCTGTTTTTT.

Concerning this clonotype: A much larger clonotype is one base distant, so this may be a read error. The V and J genes are TRBV21-1 and TRBJ2-5. TRBV21-1 is listed as a pseudogene. The CDR3 is 13 amino acids. CDR3: CASSKGWQETQYF. In nucleotides, the CDR3 is TGTGCCAGCAGCAAGGGATGGCAAGAGACCCAGTACTTC.